This T cell receptor (beta chain) comes out of a study of shared clonotypes between healthy human individuals. Turning to the study itself: A couple of women and a few men aged 18 to 49 served as donors. Points from the study as a whole: Lower generation probabilities were found for non-shared clonotypes than for those shared by all four donors.

CDR3 length equals 15 residues. The V end was cut by 1 base, the J end by 0 bases, with 10 bases between. Germline-derived CDR1 and CDR2 are LNHNV and YYDKDF (reference sequence). The donors, healthy adults who were HIV-negative, had experienced no recent acute infections or vaccinations. Donors were Caucasian adults residing in Nashville, Tennessee, USA. Sequenced by immunoSEQ multiplex PCR; TCRdb stores in-frame clones only, minus some. The profile shows approximately 2.1 million clones, 80% to 95% of them singletons. This clone was seen a single time. The target antigen is unknown. The chain has TRBV15 and TRBJ2-7, with D uncertain. Input material: naive CD4+ T cells from PBMCs. As for subset: CD45RA+ positively selected. The receptor comes from a man aged 18-30 years in good health. Some clones in this sample may be carry-over from other donors' samples. The CDR3 DNA sequence: TGTGCCACCAGCAGAGCAATTCAGTTCTCCTACGAGCAGTACTTC. Its protein product is CATSRAIQFSYEQYF.